What follows are 31 T cell receptor beta chains derived from one specimen sequenced in a study of cytomegalovirus exposure and HLA in healthy donors. 13 Jbeta primers and 60 Vbeta primers were used for the PCR. Some clones are missing from TCRdb's copy, which holds only in-frame ones; the method was immunoSEQ multiplex PCR. The repertoire has fewer than 95,000 clones, 65% to 85% of them found once; the top ten carry approximately 16%. Sequenced material: PBMCs. Receptors originate from a woman aged 35 to 49 in good health and CMV-seropositive.

The chain recombines TRBV18 with TRBJ2-3; D unresolved. The CDR3 runs 13 residues. CDR1 is KGHSH, CDR2 LQKENI, per germline. Trimming shortened V by 4 bases and J by 6 bases, and 11 bases separated the two germline ends. CDR3 region: CASSLLKRDTQYF. DNA for the CDR3: TGTGCCAGCTCACTCCTGAAACGGGATACGCAGTATTTT.

The chain recombines TRBV13 with TRBJ1-2; 12 nucleotides align to TRBD1. The V and J ends lost 5 bases and 4 bases, in that order; junction bases with no gene match: 5. The CDR3 has 15 amino acids. Germline loops: CDR1 PRHDT, CDR2 FYEKMQ (reference sequence). As DNA, the CDR3 is TGTGCCAGCAGCGCCGGGACAGGGGGCTCCTATGGCTACACCTTC. Translated: CASSAGTGGSYGYTF.

The rearrangement uses TRBV9 and TRBJ2-5; the D gene is possibly TRBD2 (7 bases). The V and J ends lost 2 bases and 3 bases respectively, with 14 bases between them. The CDR3 totals 15 residues. Germline V lookup: CDR1 SGDLS, CDR2 YYNGEE. CDR3 in amino acids: CASSVTGGQEETQYF. DNA of the CDR3: TGTGCCAGCAGCGTGACCGGGGGGCAAGAAGAGACCCAGTACTTC.

The rearrangement uses TRBV18 and TRBJ1-4; D unresolved. Trimming took off 2 bases at V and 11 bases at J, with 9 bases between the two ends. The CDR3 spans 12 residues. Germline CDR1 and CDR2: KGHSH and LQKENI. The CDR3 sequence: CASSPSDAKLFF. The CDR3 DNA is TGTGCCAGCTCACCAAGTGATGCGAAACTGTTTTTT.

The chain uses TRBV5-4 and TRBJ2-7, with D tentatively TRBD2 (5 bases). The germline V gene encodes CDR1 SGHNT and CDR2 YYREEE (reference sequence). Deletions cut 4 bases from V and 5 bases from J, with 13 bases between. The CDR3 length is 13 residues. The CDR3 is CASSPPGRNEQYF. CDR3 sequence (DNA): TGTGCCAGCAGCCCGCCGGGGAGAAACGAGCAGTACTTC.

The J gene is TRBJ2-7, the V gene TRBV6-1; maybe TRBD1 (5 bases). With 7 bases removed from V and 3 bases from J, the gap between germline ends came to 16 bases. The CDR3 runs 14 residues. Germline V gene data show CDR1 as MNHNS and CDR2 as SASEGT. Here the CDR3 DNA reads TGTGCCAGCACCCTGGTCGACAGCAACTACGAGCAGTACTTC. Its protein product is CASTLVDSNYEQYF.

This clone came up a few times. This chain's CDR3 is CASSYLQGDLHEQYF. CDR3 sequence (DNA): TGTGCCAGCAGTTACCTCCAGGGGGACCTACACGAGCAGTACTTC. The chain combines TRBV6-6 with TRBJ2-7; TRBD1 agrees at 7 bases. Looked up from germline, CDR1 is MNHNY and CDR2 is SVGAGI (reference sequence). The CDR3 extends over 15 amino acids. The trim removed 2 bases at V and 5 bases at J, leaving 9 bases unmatched.

The V call is TRBV4-3, the J call TRBJ1-6; D uncertain. The CDR3 is 20 residues long. Trimming removed 0 bases from V and 0 bases from J, with 18 bases in between. CDR1 LGHNA and CDR2 YSLEER come from the germline V gene. Here the CDR3 DNA reads TGCGCCAGCAGCCAAGATAGAACTTTTTCCCCAAGCTCCTATAATTCACCCCTCCACTTT. It encodes CASSQDRTFSPSSYNSPLHF.

V and J are TRBV7-2 and TRBJ1-1; TRBD1 is a possible D gene (5 bases). V lost 5 bases to trimming and J lost 1 base, with 14 bases between them. Germline assignment: CDR1 SGHTA and CDR2 FQGNSA. CDR3 size: 15 residues. The CDR3 DNA is TGTGCCAGCAGCCCGGGACGGAGGGGGAACACTGAAGCTTTCTTT. As protein: CASSPGRRGNTEAFF.

The CDR3 bases are TGCGCCAGCAGCCCTGGACAGAATAATTCACCCCTCCACTTT. It is translated as CASSPGQNNSPLHF. V usage is TRBV5-1 and J usage is TRBJ1-6, with D tentatively TRBD1 (6 bases). The CDR3 consists of 14 residues. The germline gives CDR1 SGHRS, CDR2 YFSETQ. V lost 4 bases to trimming and J lost 5 bases, with 10 bases between them. The whole variable domain, filled in from reference TRBV5-1 and TRBJ1-6, reads KAGVTQTPRYLIKTRGQQVTLSCSPISGHRSVSWYQQTPGQGLQFLFEYFSETQRNKGNFPGRFSGRQFSNSRSEMNVSTLELGDSALYLCASSPGQNNSPLHFGNGTRLTVT.

CDR3 nucleotide sequence: TGTGCCAGCAGTTACTTCCGGGGGGCGGAGGAGACCCAGTACTTC. It codes for CASSYFRGAEETQYF. V and J are TRBV6-6 and TRBJ2-5; a weak D match, TRBD2 (7 bases). Germline V gives CDR1 MNHNY, CDR2 SVGAGI (reference sequence). The V gene lost 1 base and the J gene lost 5 bases, with 14 bases spanning the gap. The CDR3 contains 15 residues.

The chain carries TRBV10-3 and TRBJ2-7; 7 positions agree with TRBD1. The CDR3 runs 13 residues. V shed 5 bases, J shed 5 bases, and the junction held 6 bases outside the gene matches. Germline loops: CDR1 ENHRY, CDR2 SYGVKD. The DNA for the CDR3 is TGTGCCATCAGTCCCTCAGACAGGGACGAGCAGTACTTC. Its translation: CAISPSDRDEQYF.

This chain's CDR3 is CASSLVAGGLPGELFF. In nucleotides, the CDR3 is TGTGCCAGCAGCTTGGTGGCGGGAGGGCTTCCCGGGGAGCTGTTTTTT. The chain recombines TRBV5-6 with TRBJ2-2, with 9 bases fitting TRBD2. CDR3 size: 16 residues. CDR1 SGHDT and CDR2 YYEEEE come from the germline V gene. V dropped 0 bases and J dropped 6; count of bases not matched to a gene: 6.

This clone is a singleton in its sample. The chain joins TRBV4-3 to TRBJ2-3; TRBD2 is a possible D gene (6 bases). CDR3 length: 16 amino acids. Germline V CDR1 and CDR2: LGHNA, YSLEER. The ends were cut back, 0 bases at V and 2 bases at J, with 12 bases in the middle. The CDR3 reads CASSQDLRGFTDTQYF. The CDR3 DNA reads as TGCGCCAGCAGCCAAGATCTACGGGGGTTCACAGATACGCAGTATTTT.

The chain combines TRBV4-1 with TRBJ1-5; perhaps TRBD1 as D (6 bases). CDR1 and CDR2 from the germline V gene are MGHRA and YSYEKL. The CDR3 length is 16 residues. Trimming removed 0 bases at V and 7 bases at J, with 16 bases between. Here the CDR3 reads CASSQERGAGGQPQHF. The CDR3 nucleotides read TGCGCCAGCAGCCAAGAACGGGGGGCGGGAGGCCAGCCCCAGCATTTT.

The chain recombines TRBV28 with TRBJ2-7; TRBD2 matches at 8 bases. The CDR3 contains 15 residues. Germline V lookup: CDR1 MDHEN, CDR2 SYDVKM. With 2 bases clipped from V and 2 bases from J, the junction kept 5 bases outside the gene matches. In nucleotides, the CDR3 is TGTGCCAGCAGTTTAGGGGGACTAGTCGCCTACGAGCAGTACTTC. Its protein product is CASSLGGLVAYEQYF. Filled out from reference TRBV28 and TRBJ2-7, the complete variable domain reads DVKVTQSSRYLVKRTGEKVFLECVQDMDHENMFWYRQDPGLGLRLIYFSYDVKMKEKGDIPEGYSVSREKKERFSLILESASTNQTSMYLCASSLGGLVAYEQYFGPGTRLTVT.

J is TRBJ2-1 and V is TRBV28; TRBD1 matches 7 bases. V dropped 6 bases and J dropped 16; count of bases not matched to a gene: 9. Germline V gives CDR1 MDHEN, CDR2 SYDVKM. The CDR3 is 11 amino acids. CDR3 loop: CASSPGTVYFF. The CDR3 DNA is TGTGCCAGCAGCCCCGGGACAGTGTACTTCTTC. Looking up the rest from reference TRBV28 and TRBJ2-1 gives the full variable domain: DVKVTQSSRYLVKRTGEKVFLECVQDMDHENMFWYRQDPGLGLRLIYFSYDVKMKEKGDIPEGYSVSREKKERFSLILESASTNQTSMYLCASSPGTVYFFGPGTRLTVL.

In this sample, this clone turned up a few times. CDR3 sequence reads: CASRYPGQGEKLFF. CDR3 DNA sequence: TGTGCCAGCAGATACCCGGGACAGGGCGAAAAACTGTTTTTT. The chain couples TRBV28 to TRBJ1-4, with 9 bases aligning to TRBD1. CDR1 MDHEN and CDR2 SYDVKM come from the germline V gene. After removal of 6 bases from V and 8 bases from J, the junction contained 7 bases not matched to a gene. The CDR3 has 14 residues.

The J gene is TRBJ1-3, the V gene TRBV4-1; 7 bases fit TRBD1. V lost 4 bases to trimming and J lost 0 bases; unmatched junction nucleotides: 9. The CDR3 is 17 amino acids. Germline assignment: CDR1 MGHRA and CDR2 YSYEKL. The DNA of the CDR3 is TGCGCCAGCAGCCCGAGACAGGACAGGAACTCTGGAAACACCATATATTTT. It codes for CASSPRQDRNSGNTIYF.

This chain joins TRBV18 and TRBJ2-7; the D gene is possibly TRBD2 (5 bases). V dropped 2 bases and J dropped 1 base, with 12 bases sitting between them. CDR3 length equals 15 residues. Germline CDR1 and CDR2: KGHSH and LQKENI. CDR3 sequence (DNA): TGTGCCAGCTCACCAGGGAGCACCCATTCCTACGAGCAGTACTTC. As protein: CASSPGSTHSYEQYF.

The chain combines TRBV19 with TRBJ2-7; D is perhaps TRBD2 (5 bases). This CDR3 region has 14 residues. The germline V gene encodes CDR1 LNHDA and CDR2 SQIVND (reference sequence). Deletions cut 0 bases from V and 2 bases from J, with 8 bases between. CDR3 nucleotides: TGTGCCAGTAGTATAGAACCGACTACCTACGAGCAGTACTTC. It encodes CASSIEPTTYEQYF. The whole variable domain, filled in from reference TRBV19 and TRBJ2-7, reads DGGITQSPKYLFRKEGQNVTLSCEQNLNHDAMYWYRQDPGQGLRLIYYSQIVNDFQKGDIAEGYSVSREKKESFPLTVTSAQKNPTAFYLCASSIEPTTYEQYFGPGTRLTVT.

V is TRBV19 and J is TRBJ2-5; 8 nucleotides align to TRBD2. Germline V CDR1 and CDR2: LNHDA, SQIVND (reference sequence). This CDR3 region has 13 residues. V dropped 6 bases and J dropped 5; count of bases not matched to a gene: 5. CDR3 protein: CASRSGSWETQYF. CDR3 in DNA: TGTGCCAGTAGAAGCGGGAGCTGGGAGACCCAGTACTTC. The variable domain in full, completed from reference TRBV19 and TRBJ2-5, reads DGGITQSPKYLFRKEGQNVTLSCEQNLNHDAMYWYRQDPGQGLRLIYYSQIVNDFQKGDIAEGYSVSREKKESFPLTVTSAQKNPTAFYLCASRSGSWETQYFGPGTRLLVL.

V and J are TRBV7-9 and TRBJ1-1; possibly TRBD1 for D (5 bases). Germline CDR1 and CDR2: SEHNR and FQNEAQ (reference sequence). Trimming shortened V by 3 bases and J by 1 base, and 18 bases separated the two germline ends. There are 17 residues in the CDR3. CDR3 in DNA: TGTGCCAGCAGCTTTAGCGGACTTGGGACGGAGAACACTGAAGCTTTCTTT. It specifies CASSFSGLGTENTEAFF.

The CDR3 here is CASSFTGGGADTQYF. As DNA, the CDR3 is TGCGCCAGCAGCTTCACGGGAGGGGGAGCAGATACGCAGTATTTT. V usage is TRBV5-1 and J usage is TRBJ2-3; 8 nucleotides align to TRBD2. V was pared by 2 bases and J by 4 bases, with 6 bases of the junction left unmatched. The CDR3 sequence is 15 residues long. Germline CDR1 and CDR2: SGHRS and YFSETQ.

The rearrangement joins TRBV27 to TRBJ1-2; D may be TRBD1 (5 bases). Germline CDR1 and CDR2: MNHEY and SMNVEV (reference sequence). V lost 2 bases to trimming and J lost 0 bases, with 10 bases between them. This CDR3 is 15 amino acids long. CDR3 sequence: CASSLRQGPNYGYTF. The CDR3 coding sequence is TGTGCCAGCAGTTTAAGGCAGGGCCCTAACTATGGCTACACCTTC.

The CDR3 is CASSPNWGRNEQFF. CDR3 sequence (DNA): TGTGCCAGCAGCCCGAATTGGGGGCGAAATGAGCAGTTCTTC. V and J are TRBV9 and TRBJ2-1; D might be TRBD1 (6 bases). Trimming took off 4 bases at V and 7 bases at J, with 15 bases between the two ends. Germline-derived CDR1 and CDR2 are SGDLS and YYNGEE. This CDR3 comprises 14 residues.

This clone has more than one count but fewer than ten. The rearrangement uses TRBV11-2 and TRBJ2-3, with 8 bases that match TRBD2. The CDR3 is 16 amino acids. With 1 base clipped from V and 2 bases from J, the junction kept 5 bases outside the gene matches. Germline loops: CDR1 SGHAT, CDR2 FQNNGV. CDR3 sequence (DNA): TGTGCCAGCAGCTTAGGTACTAGCGGACCCACAGATACGCAGTATTTT. This gives the protein CASSLGTSGPTDTQYF.

The chain uses TRBV5-1 and TRBJ2-7, with unresolved D. Trimming cost V 5 bases and J 2 bases, with 8 bases left between them. Germline V gene data show CDR1 as SGHRS and CDR2 as YFSETQ. The CDR3 is made up of 12 amino acids. The CDR3 spells CASRRSAYEQYF. CDR3 nucleotides: TGCGCCAGCAGGAGATCCGCCTACGAGCAGTACTTC.

This chain connects TRBV30 to TRBJ2-7; 7 nucleotides agree with TRBD1. The CDR3 has 14 amino acids. The germline gives CDR1 GTSNPN, CDR2 SVGIG (reference sequence). Germline trimming cut 2 bases from V and 5 bases from J; bases unmatched to any gene: 9. The CDR3 is CAWSLTGTVNEQYF. CDR3 sequence (DNA): TGTGCCTGGAGTTTGACAGGGACGGTGAACGAGCAGTACTTC.

A single count supports this clone. This chain joins TRBV6-1 and TRBJ1-2; D is unclear. Germline values: CDR1 MNHNS, CDR2 SASEGT. V was clipped by 3 bases and J by 0 bases, with 14 bases between them. CDR3 length: 16 amino acids. Here the CDR3 DNA reads TGTGCCAGCAGTGAGTTCCCCGACACCGCTAACTATGGCTACACCTTC. This encodes CASSEFPDTANYGYTF.

The chain uses TRBV27 and TRBJ2-2; TRBD2 matches at 7 bases. J gave up 5 bases and V 3 bases, and 3 bases lay outside the gene matches. This CDR3 is built from 14 residues. Germline assignment: CDR1 MNHEY and CDR2 SMNVEV (reference sequence). The CDR3 spells CASSLGGRTGELFF. CDR3 nucleotides: TGTGCCAGCAGTTTGGGGGGGAGGACCGGGGAGCTGTTTTTT.